One sample yielded the 24 T cell receptor beta chains listed below, sequenced in a study of shared T cell receptors in the human thymus. TCRdb's table, derived via immunoSEQ multiplex PCR, lists solely in-frame clones and lacks some. The sample has about 380,000 clones; roughly 94% are singletons. The sample taken for sequencing was thymocytes. The receptors derive from a human donor.

In its sample, this clone was seen a few times. CDR3 loop: CASSSTGVESYTF. Written as DNA, the CDR3 is TGTGCCAGCAGTTCAACAGGGGTCGAGAGCTACACCTTC. This sequence joins TRBV27 and TRBJ1-2, with 7 bases that match TRBD1. Germline assignment: CDR1 MNHEY and CDR2 SMNVEV (reference sequence). V trimming: 4 bases; J trimming: 9 bases; junction bases outside the gene matches: 8. This CDR3 has 13 amino acids.

This clone appeared once. The chain is built from TRBV7-2 and TRBJ1-4; TRBD1 is a possible D gene (5 bases). CDR1 SGHTA and CDR2 FQGNSA come from the germline V gene. With 5 bases removed from V and 4 bases from J, the gap between germline ends came to 8 bases. This CDR3 is built from 13 residues. The CDR3 bases are TGTGCCAGCAGCCTGCAGGGTAATGAAAAACTGTTTTTT. Residues: CASSLQGNEKLFF.

The chain recombines TRBV7-8 with TRBJ2-7, with 8 bases fitting TRBD2. In germline, CDR1 is SGHVS, CDR2 FQNEAQ. The CDR3 is 14 residues long. The trim removed 4 bases at V and 6 bases at J, leaving 8 bases unmatched. The CDR3 sequence: CASSSSGPAGEQYF. The DNA for the CDR3 is TGTGCCAGCAGCTCTAGCGGGCCCGCCGGCGAGCAGTACTTC.

This clone was counted a single time. The chain carries TRBV6-8 and TRBJ2-1; 8 nucleotides align to TRBD2. Trimming removed 8 bases from V and 8 bases from J; junction bases left unmatched: 11. Germline-derived CDR1 and CDR2 are MNHGY and SAAAGT. The CDR3 consists of 14 residues. The CDR3 loop is CASRQRERSDEQFF. The CDR3 coding sequence is TGTGCCAGCCGGCAGCGGGAGCGGAGTGATGAGCAGTTCTTC.

The chain employs TRBV6-1 and TRBJ2-3; D may be TRBD2 (5 bases). This CDR3 is 15 amino acids long. V gave up 7 bases and J gave up 2 bases, with 16 bases separating them. Germline loops: CDR1 MNHNS, CDR2 SASEGT. This CDR3 reads CASKQRNYPTDTQYF. The DNA for the CDR3 is TGTGCCAGCAAGCAGCGGAACTACCCCACAGATACGCAGTATTTT.

The chain joins TRBV28 to TRBJ2-1; 11 nucleotides line up with TRBD2. V was clipped by 2 bases and J by 7 bases; unmatched bases: 7. The CDR3 contains 16 residues. Germline assignment: CDR1 MDHEN and CDR2 SYDVKM. The DNA of the CDR3 is TGTGCCAGCAGTTTAGGGACTAGCGGCACGACGAATGAGCAGTTCTTC. Amino acid sequence: CASSLGTSGTTNEQFF.

The V gene is TRBV28, the J gene TRBJ2-1; no firm D call. The CDR3 runs 14 residues. CDR1 and CDR2 (germline): MDHEN, SYDVKM. V was clipped by 7 bases and J by 3 bases, with 13 bases between them. CDR3 nucleotides: TGTGCCAGCACGGCCAGGTCAGACTACAATGAGCAGTTCTTC. It encodes CASTARSDYNEQFF.

This chain joins TRBV20-1 and TRBJ2-7; D gene unclear. Germline V gene lookup returns CDR1 DFQATT and CDR2 SNEGSKA (reference sequence). The CDR3 covers 8 residues. V gave up 7 bases and J gave up 5 bases, with 3 bases separating them. This CDR3 is CSEDEQYF. Here the CDR3 DNA reads TGCAGTGAGGACGAGCAGTACTTC.

J is TRBJ2-7 and V is TRBV23-1; TRBD2 agrees at 14 bases. TRBV23-1 is recorded as an ORF, its role being uncertain. The junction had 5 bases not matched to a gene; V was cut back by 6 bases and J by 7 bases. CDR3 length: 14 residues. The CDR3 DNA reads as TGCGCCAGCAGCCGGACTAGCGGGAGGCAAGAGCAGTACTTC. It yields the protein CASSRTSGRQEQYF.

This clone appeared a single time. The V call is TRBV6-1, the J call TRBJ1-4; 7 bases match TRBD1. Per the germline V gene, CDR1 is MNHNS and CDR2 is SASEGT. The CDR3 runs 15 residues. Germline trimming cut 10 bases from V and 0 bases from J; bases unmatched to any gene: 8. CDR3 DNA: TGTGCCACCCAGACAGGGAGAGCAACTAATGAAAAACTGTTTTTT. This codes for CATQTGRATNEKLFF.

A few counts support this clone. This sequence joins TRBV7-6 and TRBJ1-4; perhaps TRBD1 as D (5 bases). Trimming stripped 5 bases from V and 2 bases from J, with 6 bases between. There are 13 residues in the CDR3. CDR1 SGHVS and CDR2 FNYEAQ come from the germline V gene. The CDR3 DNA reads TGTGCCAGCAGCGGGGGTACTAATGAAAAACTGTTTTTT. This encodes CASSGGTNEKLFF.

The chain is built from TRBV6-1 and TRBJ2-3, with TRBD1 as a possible D gene (6 bases). Germline loops: CDR1 MNHNS, CDR2 SASEGT. The CDR3 length is 15 residues. V was cut by 4 bases and J by 6 bases, with 17 bases left in between. The DNA for the CDR3 is TGTGCCAGCAGTGTTATAACAGGGATTCTCGATACGCAGTATTTT. This translates into CASSVITGILDTQYF.

This chain uses TRBV7-2 with TRBJ2-7, with D perhaps matching TRBD1 (6 bases). The V end lost 5 bases, the J end lost 3 bases, and 17 bases lay between the germline ends. The CDR3 totals 15 residues. CDR1 is SGHTA and CDR2 is FQGNSA in the germline V gene. The CDR3 sequence is CASSPGQGTFYEQYF. The CDR3 coding sequence is TGTGCCAGCAGCCCGGGGCAGGGGACATTCTACGAGCAGTACTTC.

This chain joins TRBV28 and TRBJ1-4; no clear D gene. V lost 2 bases and J 0 bases, leaving 19 bases between the germline ends. Germline CDR1 MDHEN, CDR2 SYDVKM. This CDR3 comprises 19 residues. The CDR3 here is CASSLGAVRTFATNEKLFF. The CDR3 DNA sequence: TGTGCCAGCAGTTTAGGTGCGGTCAGGACTTTTGCAACTAATGAAAAACTGTTTTTT.

The rearrangement uses TRBV7-9 and TRBJ1-5, with D perhaps matching TRBD1 (5 bases). Deletions cut 1 base from V and 2 bases from J, with 18 bases between. CDR1 and CDR2 (germline): SEHNR, FQNEAQ (reference sequence). The CDR3 sequence is 18 residues long. CDR3 sequence (DNA): TGTGCCAGCAGCTTAGTCTCAGGGTCTGAGGTCGGCAATCAGCCCCAGCATTTT. Encoded protein: CASSLVSGSEVGNQPQHF.

The chain carries TRBV13 and TRBJ2-1; tentatively, D is TRBD1 (6 bases). The CDR3 extends over 14 amino acids. Germline-derived CDR1 and CDR2 are PRHDT and FYEKMQ (reference sequence). V shed 7 bases and J shed 0 bases, with 10 bases lying between them. The CDR3 protein is CASKWGHSYNEQFF. As DNA, the CDR3 is TGTGCCAGCAAGTGGGGACACTCCTACAATGAGCAGTTCTTC.

This chain connects TRBV18 to TRBJ2-3; 11 nucleotides agree with TRBD2. CDR1 and CDR2 (germline): KGHSH, LQKENI. The CDR3 extends over 18 amino acids. Unmatched junction bases numbered 15, after V lost 4 bases and J lost 6 bases. This CDR3 reads CASSLPLTSGSSADTQYF. CDR3 in DNA: TGTGCCAGCTCACTCCCCTTAACTAGCGGGAGTTCGGCGGATACGCAGTATTTT.

The rearrangement links TRBV7-4 to TRBJ1-1; no clear D gene. V was trimmed by 4 bases and J by 1 base, leaving 7 bases between them. Germline V lookup: CDR1 SGHVT, CDR2 SQSDAQ. This CDR3 comprises 13 residues. The CDR3 nucleotides are TGTGCCAGCAGCTCTGACGGGAACACTGAAGCTTTCTTT. Its translation: CASSSDGNTEAFF.

This chain joins TRBV10-2 and TRBJ2-7; possibly TRBD1 or TRBD2 for D (5 bases each). This CDR3 has 12 amino acids. The ends were cut back, 10 bases at V and 6 bases at J, with 16 bases in the middle. The V gene's germline CDR1 is WSHSY and CDR2 SAAADI. The CDR3 DNA reads TGCGCCACCGAGGGGCGGTGGGGCGAGCAGTACTTC. Amino acids: CATEGRWGEQYF.

This sequence joins TRBV28 and TRBJ1-4; 11 bases line up with TRBD1. The trim removed 3 bases at V and 6 bases at J, leaving 3 bases unmatched. The CDR3 length is 15 residues. The germline CDR1 and CDR2 sequences are MDHEN and SYDVKM. CDR3 bases: TGTGCCAGCAGTTTGTCGGGACAGGGGGATGAAAAACTGTTTTTT. It specifies CASSLSGQGDEKLFF. Full variable domain (remainder filled in from reference TRBV28 and TRBJ1-4): DVKVTQSSRYLVKRTGEKVFLECVQDMDHENMFWYRQDPGLGLRLIYFSYDVKMKEKGDIPEGYSVSREKKERFSLILESASTNQTSMYLCASSLSGQGDEKLFFGSGTQLSVL.

The rearrangement uses TRBV18 and TRBJ2-3; 9 positions agree with TRBD2. From germline, CDR1 is KGHSH and CDR2 LQKENI. The length of the CDR3 is 15 residues. V shed 3 bases and J 2 bases; nucleotides not matched to a gene: 3. The CDR3 protein is CASSPLAGPTDTQYF. CDR3 sequence (DNA): TGTGCCAGCTCACCTCTAGCGGGGCCCACAGATACGCAGTATTTT. The variable domain in full, with the rest retrieved from reference TRBV18 and TRBJ2-3, is NAGVMQNPRHLVRRRGQEARLRCSPMKGHSHVYWYRQLPEEGLKFMVYLQKENIIDESGMPKERFSAEFPKEGPSILRIQQVVRGDSAAYFCASSPLAGPTDTQYFGPGTRLTVL.

The V and J genes are TRBV6-4 and TRBJ1-6; maybe TRBD1 (5 bases). Trimming removed 6 bases at V and 7 bases at J, with 10 bases between. CDR1 is MRHNA and CDR2 is SNTAGT in the germline V gene. The CDR3 is made up of 13 amino acids. CDR3 coding DNA: TGTGCCAGCAGAGGTAGACAGAATTCACCCCTCCACTTT. Its translation: CASRGRQNSPLHF.

This chain links TRBV4-2 with TRBJ2-7, with 7 bases identical to TRBD2. Trimming took 1 base from V and 4 from J; bases not matched to a gene: 10. Per germline, CDR1 LGHNA and CDR2 YNFKEQ. The CDR3 runs 16 residues. The CDR3 loop is CASSQGGREDGYEQYF. CDR3 nucleotide sequence: TGTGCCAGCAGCCAAGGGGGACGGGAGGACGGGTACGAGCAGTACTTC.

The rearrangement uses TRBV25-1 and TRBJ2-5; 8 positions match TRBD1. The length of the CDR3 is 17 residues. Germline V gene data show CDR1 as MGHDK and CDR2 as SYGVNS. Germline trimming cut 6 bases from V and 2 bases from J; bases unmatched to any gene: 14. Here the CDR3 DNA reads TGTGCCAGCAGAGGACAGGGAACGGGACATGGACAAGAGACCCAGTACTTC. Translating gives CASRGQGTGHGQETQYF.